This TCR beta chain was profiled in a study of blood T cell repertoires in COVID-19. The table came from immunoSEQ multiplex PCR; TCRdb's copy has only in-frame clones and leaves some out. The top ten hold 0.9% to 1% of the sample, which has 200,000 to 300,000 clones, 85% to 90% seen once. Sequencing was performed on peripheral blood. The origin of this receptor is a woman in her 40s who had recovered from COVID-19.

The DNA for the CDR3 is TGTGCCAGCAGACCCCCGGGGGGTGGGGATGGCTACACCTTC. The encoded protein is CASRPPGGGDGYTF. The chain joins TRBV28 to TRBJ1-2; D perhaps matches TRBD1 (5 bases). V gave up 6 bases and J gave up 6 bases, with 17 bases separating them. Germline V lookup: CDR1 MDHEN, CDR2 SYDVKM. CDR3 length: 14 amino acids.